This section outlines one T cell receptor beta chain sequence together with its context. Its cognate antigen is unknown. This specimen belongs to a study of T cells after posttransplantation cyclophosphamide. Overall study findings and caveats: Donor CD8+ memory clones often dominated recipient blood repertoires at later times.

Germline CDR1 reads MNHEY; CDR2 reads SVGAGI. Trimming took off 6 bases at V and 0 bases at J, with 11 bases between the two ends. This CDR3 is 14 amino acids long. A marrow graft followed busulfan-fludarabine conditioning, with cyclophosphamide on days +3 and +4. Here immunoSEQ multiplex PCR was the method, and the copy in TCRdb shows in-frame clones only, minus some. The table lists tens of thousands of clones, 78% of them singletons. The sample was CD4+ T cells sorted from blood, taken 1,700 to 2,000 days after a stem cell transplant with posttransplant cyclophosphamide. This TCR was recovered from a female patient between 40 and 50 years old who received an allogeneic stem cell transplant from a related donor, was CMV-positive, and had no GVHD. The graft donor may have contributed some T cells. This rearrangement joins TRBV6-5 to TRBJ1-1; tentative D call: TRBD1 (5 bases). This CDR3 is CASRSGFMNTEAFF. CDR3 DNA sequence: TGTGCCAGCAGGTCAGGGTTCATGAACACTGAAGCTTTCTTT.